A selection of T cell receptor beta chains follows, all from one sample in a study of shared clonotypes between healthy human individuals. This table comes from immunoSEQ multiplex PCR, and its TCRdb copy is limited to in-frame clones, with some not included. The repertoire holds roughly 510,000 clones, with around 79% as singletons. The source material was PBMCs. All receptors derive from a woman aged 40 to 50 in good health. Some clones in this sample may be carry-over from other donors' samples. Both conserved end residues are trimmed from each CDR3. Part of the rows lack a size; the others show once, few, many or a class for expanded clones.

V: TRBV9; length: 13; J: TRBJ2-2; size: NA; CDR3: ASSVDSSRAGELF
V: TRBV6-4; length: 13; J: TRBJ2-2; size: many; CDR3: ASTTSASNTGELF
V: TRBV18; length: 15; J: TRBJ2-1; size: NA; CDR3: ASSPPLGLAGVYEQF
V: TRBV7-8; length: 9; J: TRBJ2-5; size: once; CDR3: ASSLEEGQY
V: TRBV7-9; length: 14; J: TRBJ2-3; size: NA; CDR3: ASSLARTGGSDTQY
V: TRBV10-3; length: 12; J: TRBJ2-3; size: NA; CDR3: AIRPQTGGDTQY
V: TRBV5-1; length: 12; J: TRBJ2-7; size: once; CDR3: ASSRGQGYDEQY
V: TRBV5-1; length: 14; J: TRBJ2-1; size: NA; CDR3: ASSSVAGGSSNEQF
V: TRBV19; length: 13; J: TRBJ2-6; size: NA; CDR3: ASSPGGGGANVLT
V: TRBV15; length: 12; J: TRBJ2-7; size: NA; CDR3: ATSRDGITYEQY
V: TRBV6-1; length: 12; J: TRBJ2-7; size: NA; CDR3: ASQPQGHDYEQY
V: TRBV14; length: 11; J: TRBJ1-1; size: NA; CDR3: ASSLQKNTEAF
V: TRBV28; length: 12; J: TRBJ1-3; size: NA; CDR3: ASRTGQSGNTIY
V: TRBV5-1; length: 13; J: TRBJ2-2; size: NA; CDR3: ASSRRDRVTGELF
V: TRBV6-1; length: 11; J: TRBJ2-2; size: NA; CDR3: AVGTRHTGELF
V: TRBV6-1; length: 11; J: TRBJ1-2; size: NA; CDR3: ASSDGRNYGYT
V: TRBV7-9; length: 15; J: TRBJ1-4; size: NA; CDR3: ASSIGQGRTTNEKLF
V: TRBV5-8; length: 12; J: TRBJ1-4; size: NA; CDR3: ASSLGQGHEKLF
V: TRBV5-4; length: 15; J: TRBJ1-3; size: NA; CDR3: ASSPNLPGQGENTIY
V: TRBV5-4; length: 12; J: TRBJ1-1; size: NA; CDR3: ASSLGTGNTEAF
V: TRBV28; length: 11; J: TRBJ1-2; size: NA; CDR3: ALKPGLNYGYT
V: TRBV19; length: 12; J: TRBJ2-1; size: NA; CDR3: ASSTFEVSDEQF
V: TRBV6-5; length: 12; J: TRBJ1-1; size: NA; CDR3: ASRNAGTGLEAF
V: TRBV9; length: 12; J: TRBJ2-7; size: NA; CDR3: ASSVGPGFYEQY
V: TRBV30; length: 13; J: TRBJ2-3; size: NA; CDR3: AWSPDRASTDTQY
V: TRBV28; length: 12; J: TRBJ2-4; size: NA; CDR3: ASSSGLLTNIQY
V: TRBV20-1; length: 9; J: TRBJ2-1; size: NA; CDR3: SASSGRGQF
V: TRBV30; length: 13; J: TRBJ2-5; size: many; CDR3: AWSPGRGLQETQY
V: TRBV6-1; length: 13; J: TRBJ1-2; size: NA; CDR3: ASSEAHWDPYGYT
V: TRBV7-3; length: 13; J: TRBJ2-5; size: NA; CDR3: ASSLRDTPGETQY
V: TRBV6-1; length: 13; J: TRBJ2-1; size: NA; CDR3: ASSEGSLSYNEQF
V: TRBV28; length: 10; J: TRBJ1-1; size: few; CDR3: ASRIGTGEAF
V: TRBV5-1; length: 13; J: TRBJ2-3; size: NA; CDR3: ASSLLSGGTDTQY
V: TRBV5-1; length: 11; J: TRBJ2-1; size: NA; CDR3: ASSLGGANEQF
V: TRBV7-3; length: 11; J: TRBJ1-1; size: few; CDR3: ASSLRPTSEAF
V: TRBV11-2; length: 12; J: TRBJ2-1; size: NA; CDR3: ASSLDPRYNEQF
V: TRBV7-9; length: 13; J: TRBJ2-1; size: NA; CDR3: ASSSPGTGVEEQF
V: TRBV28; length: 14; J: TRBJ2-1; size: NA; CDR3: ASTRGAGLAINEQF
V: TRBV7-2; length: 13; J: TRBJ2-3; size: NA; CDR3: ASSLGGLRTDTQY
V: TRBV6-1; length: 13; J: TRBJ2-7; size: NA; CDR3: ASSLGLAEWGEQY
V: TRBV7-9; length: 12; J: TRBJ2-2; size: NA; CDR3: ASSKQGNTGELF
V: TRBV18; length: 14; J: TRBJ2-1; size: NA; CDR3: ASSPPVGQSYNEQF
V: TRBV28; length: 13; J: TRBJ1-5; size: NA; CDR3: ASSRDRIGNQPQH
V: TRBV4-1; length: 12; J: TRBJ2-1; size: NA; CDR3: ASNRGDSDNEQF
V: TRBV7-2; length: 14; J: TRBJ1-5; size: NA; CDR3: ASILKRAYSNQPQH
V: TRBV5-1; length: 15; J: TRBJ2-1; size: NA; CDR3: ASSFRTSASSYNEQF
V: TRBV9; length: 13; J: TRBJ2-7; size: NA; CDR3: ASSEALADPREQY
V: TRBV19; length: 14; J: TRBJ2-3; size: NA; CDR3: ASRRTSGSVTDTQY